What follows are 29 T cell receptor beta chains derived from one specimen sequenced in a study of naive and memory T cell subsets. The beta constant-region primer was an equimolar mix of two oligonucleotides covering TRBC1 and TRBC2. Four rounds of PCR amplified the ligated cDNA using nested alpha and beta constant-region primers plus SP2. Via MiXCR, TCRdb re-called the UMI-ligation and nested PCR reads, giving one row per CDR3 protein. This table holds 85,000 or so distinct CDR3 sequences, roughly 9.2% found once. Material: naive CD8+ T cells from blood. The receptors here all came from a human donor in good health.

This rearrangement joins TRBV4-1 to TRBJ2-7; D gene unclear. Trimming removed 4 bases from V and 3 bases from J, with 10 bases in between. Per the germline V gene, CDR1 is MGHRA and CDR2 is YSYEKL. There are 13 residues in the CDR3. The CDR3 nucleotides are TGCGCCAGCAGCCGACTTCACGGCTACGAGCAGTACTTC. Translated, it gives CASSRLHGYEQYF.

The chain employs TRBV11-2 and TRBJ2-1; D possibly corresponds to TRBD1 (5 bases). V lost 5 bases and J lost 7, with 15 bases in between. Germline CDR1 reads SGHAT; CDR2 reads FQNNGV. The CDR3 is 14 amino acids. The CDR3 DNA reads as TGTGCCAGCAGCAAGCCCCCTGCAGGGAATGAGCAGTTCTTC. This gives the protein CASSKPPAGNEQFF.

This chain uses TRBV7-9 with TRBJ2-5, with D perhaps matching TRBD1 (6 bases). The CDR3 has 16 residues. The germline V gene has CDR1 SEHNR and CDR2 FQNEAQ (reference sequence). Trimming took 6 bases from V and 5 from J, leaving 22 bases between them. The CDR3 DNA reads as TGTGCCAGCAGTTCTACAACAGGGTGGAGTGGCGAGACCCAGTACTTC. This encodes CASSSTTGWSGETQYF.

The chain couples TRBV5-6 to TRBJ2-7, with D unclear. The V gene's germline CDR1 is SGHDT and CDR2 YYEEEE. This CDR3 has 15 amino acids. Trimming left V 0 bases short and J 3 bases short, with 13 bases between. Written as DNA, the CDR3 is TGTGCCAGCAGCTTGGCTTCCGGGTTCCACTACGAGCAGTACTTC. It yields the protein CASSLASGFHYEQYF.

This clonotype appeared many times. This chain joins TRBV12-3 or TRBV12-4 and TRBJ2-7; 12 bases align to TRBD2. The J segment lost 0 bases and the V segment lost 8 bases, leaving 8 bases of the junction unmatched. The CDR3 is 16 amino acids. The CDR3 loop is CASATSGRINSYEQYF. CDR3 nucleotides: TGTGCCAGCGCCACTAGCGGGAGGATCAACTCCTACGAGCAGTACTTC.

This clonotype was seen a few times. This sequence joins TRBV19 and TRBJ1-1; 8 bases are a match to TRBD1. Germline lookup yields CDR1 LNHDA and CDR2 SQIVND (reference sequence). CDR3 length: 14 residues. Trimming took 9 bases from V and 5 from J; bases not matched to a gene: 11. Written as DNA, the CDR3 is TGTGCCAGCCAGCTTGCAGGGGGCAGAACTGAAGCTTTCTTT. Translated: CASQLAGGRTEAFF.

In this sample, this clonotype turned up many times. The rearrangement links TRBV7-9 to TRBJ1-4; no reliable D call. In germline, CDR1 is SEHNR, CDR2 FQNEAQ (reference sequence). The CDR3 runs to 14 residues. Trimming pared 3 bases from V and 2 bases from J, leaving 7 bases between. In DNA form, the CDR3 reads TGTGCCAGCAGCTTGTTGGGTACTAATGAAAAACTGTTTTTT. Encoded protein: CASSLLGTNEKLFF.

The chain employs TRBV20-1 and TRBJ2-7; D is undetermined. Trimming stripped 2 bases from V and 7 bases from J, with 15 bases between. The CDR3 covers 13 residues. Germline CDR1 reads DFQATT; CDR2 reads SNEGSKA (reference sequence). CDR3 nucleotides: TGCAGTGCTAGAAGAAGGACCTCACGAGAGCAGTACTTC. It is translated as CSARRRTSREQYF.

This clonotype showed up just a few times. The chain couples TRBV29-1 to TRBJ2-7; D is possibly TRBD2 (5 bases). From germline, CDR1 is SQVTM and CDR2 ANQGSEA. Between the trimmed V and J ends, which lost 7 bases and 0 bases, there was a span of 16 bases. There are 14 residues in the CDR3. The CDR3 here is CSAQPSGPSYEQYF. In nucleotides, the CDR3 is TGCAGCGCACAACCGAGCGGCCCCTCCTACGAGCAGTACTTC.

This chain joins TRBV7-9 and TRBJ1-4; possibly TRBD1 for D (6 bases). Germline V gives CDR1 SEHNR, CDR2 FQNEAQ (reference sequence). The CDR3 length is 16 residues. V dropped 5 bases and J dropped 0 bases, with 13 bases sitting between them. The DNA of the CDR3 is TGTGCCAGCAGCGAGGACAGCGTAACAACTAATGAAAAACTGTTTTTT. Its translation is CASSEDSVTTNEKLFF.

This clonotype occurred many times. The V and J genes are TRBV5-6 and TRBJ2-7; D is perhaps TRBD2 (6 bases). The CDR3 runs 16 residues. CDR1 and CDR2 from the germline V gene are SGHDT and YYEEEE. The ends were cut back, 3 bases at V and 0 bases at J, with 16 bases in the middle. The DNA of the CDR3 is TGTGCCAGCAGCTGGGCGGCGGGGACCCACTCCTACGAGCAGTACTTC. This translates into CASSWAAGTHSYEQYF.

This clonotype occurred a few times. The CDR3, as DNA: TGTGCCAGCACCTGGGGCCGGAGCTCCTACAATGAGCAGTTCTTC. This gives the protein CASTWGRSSYNEQFF. The chain is built from TRBV27 and TRBJ2-1; D perhaps matches TRBD1 (5 bases). The CDR3 has 15 residues. Deletions cut 7 bases from V and 0 bases from J, with 13 bases between. Germline V gene lookup returns CDR1 MNHEY and CDR2 SMNVEV (reference sequence).

This clonotype was seen at least ten times. This chain joins TRBV28 and TRBJ2-1, with a weak D call TRBD2 (6 bases). V lost 3 bases and J 8 bases, leaving 14 bases between the germline ends. The CDR3 covers 14 residues. Per germline, CDR1 MDHEN and CDR2 SYDVKM. CDR3 bases: TGTGCCAGCAGTTTCCAAGGGGCTAGCGATGAGCAGTTCTTC. This translates into CASSFQGASDEQFF.

This clonotype showed up many times. The V and J genes are TRBV24-1 and TRBJ2-1; the D is unclear. The CDR3 has 13 amino acids. Germline V gene lookup returns CDR1 KGHDR and CDR2 SFDVKD. V lost 1 base and J lost 5, with 5 bases in between. DNA for the CDR3: TGTGCCACCAGTGATTTTCGTGACAATGAGCAGTTCTTC. Translated, it gives CATSDFRDNEQFF.

This clonotype was seen ten or more times. The V gene is TRBV27, the J gene TRBJ2-5; perhaps TRBD1 as D (6 bases). CDR1 MNHEY and CDR2 SMNVEV come from the germline V gene (reference sequence). The V end lost 1 base, the J end lost 3 bases, and 9 bases lay between the germline ends. This CDR3 is 14 amino acids long. The DNA for the CDR3 is TGTGCCAGCAGTTTATACCAGGGGAAAGAGACCCAGTACTTC. Translation gives CASSLYQGKETQYF.

The gene calls are TRBV29-1 and TRBJ1-2, with TRBD1 matching 11 bases. Germline assignment: CDR1 SQVTM and CDR2 ANQGSEA. This CDR3 has 19 residues. The V segment lost 3 bases and the J segment 0 bases; nucleotides outside the gene matches: 15. Here the CDR3 reads CSVDFLLRDRGSTNYGYTF. CDR3 bases: TGCAGCGTTGATTTTCTCCTGCGGGACAGGGGGAGTACTAACTATGGCTACACCTTC.

There are a few counts of this clonotype. Germline is not matched at one junction end, which may reflect a read error. The chain employs TRBV2 and TRBJ2-7; D not resolved. The CDR3 runs to 12 residues. Per the germline V gene, CDR1 is SNHLY and CDR2 is FYNNEI. The CDR3 region is CASSEAFFTSWF. In DNA form, the CDR3 reads TGTGCCAGCAGTGAAGCGTTTTTTACATCGTGGTTC. The full variable domain, rest sourced from reference TRBV2 and TRBJ2-7, is EPEVTQTPSHQVTQMGQEVILRCVPISNHLYFYWYRQILGQKVEFLVSFYNNEISEKSEIFDDQFSVERPDGSNFTLKIRSTKLEDSAMYFCASSEAFFTSWFGPGTRLTVT.

Only a few counts were recorded for this clonotype. The genes are TRBV6-6 and TRBJ2-3, with 14 positions matching TRBD2. After removal of 5 bases from V and 4 bases from J, the junction contained 14 bases not matched to a gene. There are 19 residues in the CDR3. Germline V gene data show CDR1 as MNHNY and CDR2 as SVGAGI (reference sequence). The CDR3 DNA follows: TGTGCCAGCAGTGACAGATACCCGGGACTAGCGGGAGAGGCAGATACGCAGTATTTT. Translating it yields CASSDRYPGLAGEADTQYF.

This clonotype was counted between two and nine times. The V gene is TRBV11-2, the J gene TRBJ1-3, with a weak D call TRBD1 (5 bases). The CDR3 is 16 amino acids. V shed 1 base and J shed 2 bases, with 12 bases lying between them. Germline CDR1 reads SGHAT; CDR2 reads FQNNGV. The CDR3 loop reads CASSLGGLTAGNTIYF. CDR3 nucleotide sequence: TGTGCCAGCAGCTTAGGGGGTCTGACAGCTGGAAACACCATATATTTT.

This clonotype has more than one count but fewer than ten. The J gene is TRBJ2-3, the V gene TRBV20-1; D is unresolved. This CDR3 contains 15 residues. Deletions cut 2 bases from V and 0 bases from J, with 12 bases between. Germline V CDR1 and CDR2: DFQATT, SNEGSKA (reference sequence). CDR3 region: CSARLGRPSTDTQYF. In DNA form, the CDR3 reads TGCAGTGCTAGATTAGGCAGGCCCAGCACAGATACGCAGTATTTT.

There are a few counts of this clonotype. The chain is built from TRBV4-1 and TRBJ2-5, with 12 bases matching TRBD2. The CDR3 is 16 residues long. Trimming cost V 0 bases and J 4 bases; bases outside gene matches: 3. From germline, CDR1 is MGHRA and CDR2 YSYEKL. CDR3 loop: CASSQEGLAGRETQYF. As DNA, the CDR3 is TGCGCCAGCAGCCAAGAAGGACTAGCGGGAAGAGAGACCCAGTACTTC.

This sequence joins TRBV4-3 and TRBJ1-5; D gene uncertain. The length of the CDR3 is 13 residues. Trimming removed 0 bases from V and 6 bases from J, with 6 bases in between. CDR1 is LGHNA and CDR2 is YSLEER in the germline V gene. Here the CDR3 reads CASSQEWGQPQHF. Here the CDR3 DNA reads TGCGCCAGCAGCCAAGAGTGGGGTCAGCCCCAGCATTTT.

This clonotype has just a few counts. The chain is built from TRBV7-9 and TRBJ1-2; tentative D call: TRBD1 (5 bases). Per germline, CDR1 SEHNR and CDR2 FQNEAQ (reference sequence). Trimming stripped 1 base from V and 7 bases from J, with 16 bases between. This CDR3 has 15 residues. The CDR3 region has the DNA TGTGCCAGCAGCTTAGGAGCCCAGGGTGGTCGTGGCTACACCTTC. Translation: CASSLGAQGGRGYTF.

The J gene is TRBJ2-7, the V gene TRBV12-3 or TRBV12-4, with TRBD2 matching over 10 bases. Losses at the gene ends were 6 bases for V and 5 bases for J; bases not matched to a gene: 10. This CDR3 contains 15 residues. The CDR3 loop reads CASSREREGIDEQYF. CDR3 nucleotide sequence: TGTGCCAGCAGCCGGGAGCGGGAGGGCATTGACGAGCAGTACTTC.

The table lists this clonotype with many counts. V gene TRBV28 combines with J gene TRBJ2-6, with D possibly being TRBD2 (6 bases). CDR1 and CDR2 (germline): MDHEN, SYDVKM. The length of the CDR3 is 12 residues. Trimming cost V 6 bases and J 14 bases, with 14 bases left between them. The CDR3 bases are TGTGCCAGCAGCTTGGGAGGTGCCTTCCTGACTTTC. Residues: CASSLGGAFLTF.

The J gene is TRBJ2-7, the V gene TRBV27; D uncertain. Trimming pared 3 bases from V and 2 bases from J, leaving 11 bases between. CDR1 is MNHEY, CDR2 SMNVEV, per germline (reference sequence). The CDR3 loop spans 14 amino acids. The CDR3 is CASSFGSRTYEQYF. In DNA, the CDR3 is TGTGCCAGCAGTTTTGGCTCACGGACCTACGAGCAGTACTTC.

The rearrangement uses TRBV2 and TRBJ2-1, with 9 positions matching TRBD2. CDR3 length equals 15 residues. The trim removed 6 bases at V and 7 bases at J, leaving 10 bases unmatched. Germline-derived CDR1 and CDR2 are SNHLY and FYNNEI. The CDR3 DNA sequence: TGTGCCAGCAGCAGACTAGCGGCAGCTTCGAATGAGCAGTTCTTC. Translated: CASSRLAAASNEQFF.

This clonotype was counted a few times. V is TRBV29-1 and J is TRBJ2-1; 11 bases match TRBD1. Germline V lookup: CDR1 SQVTM, CDR2 ANQGSEA. There are 17 residues in the CDR3. After removal of 5 bases from V and 1 base from J, the junction contained 10 bases not matched to a gene. The CDR3, as DNA: TGCAGCGTTTCCGGGACAGGGGGTAGACAGTCCTACAATGAGCAGTTCTTC. Encoded protein: CSVSGTGGRQSYNEQFF.

In its sample, this clonotype was seen a few times. V gene TRBV7-9 combines with J gene TRBJ2-7; 10 bases align to TRBD1. The CDR3 length is 17 residues. J was trimmed by 2 bases and V by 5 bases; bases with no gene match: 12. CDR1 and CDR2 (germline): SEHNR, FQNEAQ (reference sequence). In DNA, the CDR3 is TGTGCCAGCAGCACGCCGGGACAGGGGAAATTTCCCTACGAGCAGTACTTC. This translates into CASSTPGQGKFPYEQYF.